This T cell receptor beta chain appears in the sequencing data of a study of cytomegalovirus exposure and HLA in healthy donors. Though nominally healthy at sampling, donors likely had unrecorded immune exposures. PCR was performed using 60 Vbeta and 13 Jbeta primers. This table comes from immunoSEQ multiplex PCR, and its TCRdb copy is limited to in-frame clones, with some not included. The data hold roughly 150,000 clones, with approximately 70% observed a single time. Notes on the study in general: Roughly uniform sequencing depth across donors was assumed, possibly incorrectly. Some V segments (TRBV6-2 and TRBV6-3 among them) were excluded as indistinguishable.

A remark on this clone: Its antigen remains unknown.

Germline lookup yields CDR1 MNHEY and CDR2 SVGAGI. The V end was cut by 5 bases, the J end by 1 base, with 12 bases between. CDR3 length equals 15 residues. This chain joins TRBV6-5 and TRBJ2-1; tentative D call: TRBD2 (5 bases). This sequence was found in a human donor in good health. The sequenced sample was PBMCs. CDR3 region: CASSGLSGSYNEQFF. The CDR3, as DNA: TGTGCCAGCAGTGGCCTCAGCGGTTCCTACAATGAGCAGTTCTTC.